The entry below gives a single T cell receptor beta chain sequence along with its context. The target antigen is unknown. The junction and the germline gene differ at one end; a read error may be behind it. The second PCR ran roughly 6 to 11 cycles with a sample-barcoded 5' primer and J-beta primers. From the 5' RACE reads, TCRdb called clonotypes with MiXCR, one entry per CDR3 protein. The table includes 1.5 million to 2 million distinct CDR3 sequences, 28% detected once. This record comes from a study of blood T cells in healthy people across ages. Broader study findings: Conclusively comparing naive with antigen-experienced cells was impossible with unsorted PBMCs.

In germline, CDR1 is DFQATT, CDR2 SNEGSKA (reference sequence). The CDR3 consists of 12 residues. The chain combines TRBV20-1 with TRBJ2-4; no definite D call. This receptor was identified in a woman in her 30s in good health. The sample taken for sequencing was blood. The CDR3 sequence: CSARKSTNIRYF. The CDR3 coding sequence is TGCAGTGCTAGAAAAAGTACGAACATTCGGTACTTC.